A selection of T cell receptor beta chains follows, all from one sample in a study of CD8 T cells in ankylosing spondylitis. MiXCR, run by TCRdb on the 5' RACE reads, gives a single entry per CDR3 protein. The sample carries about 270,000 distinct CDR3 sequences, around 32% recorded once. What was sequenced was blood, either unsorted or a sorted T cell fraction (not recorded which). These TCRs come from a male donor with ankylosing spondylitis or in good health (not recorded which). Both conserved end residues are part of each CDR3. The D gene is left open where the match is weak. Clone size, where shown, is once, few, many, or a class for clones that have expanded.

j_call	clone_size	d_call	v_call	cdr3_aa	cdr3_nt
TRBJ2-7	.	.	TRBV6-5	CASSYSIGFSGQYF	TGTGCCAGCAGTTACTCGATTGGATTTTCCGGGCAGTACTTC
TRBJ2-6	.	.	TRBV20-1	CSAPTAGANVLTF	TGCAGTGCCCCCACCGCCGGGGCCAACGTCCTGACTTTC
TRBJ2-1	few	.	TRBV29-1	CSVDRDSSDEQFF	TGCAGCGTTGACAGGGACTCTAGCGATGAGCAGTTCTTC
TRBJ1-2	.	TRBD1	TRBV6-1	CASSPFTGGGYGYTF	TGTGCCAGCAGTCCCTTCACAGGGGGCGGCTATGGCTACACCTTC
TRBJ2-7	.	TRBD1	TRBV27	CASSLSSGGYEQNF	TGTGCCAGCAGTTTAAGTTCAGGGGGCTACGAGCAGAACTTC
TRBJ2-7	.	.	TRBV10-3	CAISFYEQYF	TGTGCCATCAGCTTCTACGAGCAGTACTTC
TRBJ2-5	.	TRBD2	TRBV20-1	CSARDGLAGTQYF	TGCAGTGCTAGAGATGGACTAGCGGGGACCCAGTACTTC
TRBJ2-7	.	.	TRBV3-1	CASSQVGGEQYF	TGTGCCAGCAGCCAAGTGGGGGGCGAGCAGTACTTC
TRBJ2-2	.	TRBD2	TRBV7-9	CASSIGTSRNTGELFF	TGTGCCAGCAGCATCGGGACTAGCCGGAACACCGGGGAGCTGTTTTTT
TRBJ2-7	.	.	TRBV18	CASSPPGFHEQYF	TGTGCCAGCTCACCACCGGGGTTTCACGAGCAGTACTTC
TRBJ2-3	few	.	TRBV12-3/TRBV12-4	CASSFGASGADTQYF	TGTGCCAGCAGTTTTGGGGCTAGTGGCGCAGATACGCAGTATTTT
TRBJ2-5	few	.	TRBV29-1	CSAAPTGRQETQYF	TGCAGCGCAGCACCGACAGGCAGACAAGAGACCCAGTACTTC
TRBJ2-7	many	.	TRBV20-1	CSALDAVRGHPYEQYF	TGCAGTGCGTTGGACGCTGTGAGGGGCCACCCCTACGAGCAGTACTTC
TRBJ2-1	.	TRBD2	TRBV5-1	CASSPASGEGYNEQFF	TGCGCCAGCAGCCCGGCAAGCGGGGAAGGCTACAATGAGCAGTTCTTC
TRBJ2-5	few	.	TRBV5-5	CASSLLVGAGAGETQYF	TGTGCCAGCAGCTTGTTGGTCGGGGCGGGGGCTGGGGAGACCCAGTACTTC
TRBJ2-7	.	.	TRBV28	CASRPGTEYYEQYF	TGTGCCAGCAGGCCCGGGACCGAATATTACGAGCAGTACTTC
TRBJ2-3	many	.	TRBV29-1	CSVGGAEDTQYF	TGCAGCGTTGGCGGGGCGGAAGATACGCAGTATTTT
TRBJ1-3	.	.	TRBV11-2	CASSLARASGNTIYF	TGTGCCAGCAGCTTAGCCAGGGCCTCTGGAAACACCATATATTTT
TRBJ1-2	few	.	TRBV12-3/TRBV12-4	CASSLAGIGYTF	TGTGCCAGCAGTTTAGCAGGGATAGGCTACACCTTC
TRBJ1-6	.	TRBD1	TRBV7-6	CASSFWTGKNSPLHF	TGTGCCAGCAGCTTCTGGACAGGCAAAAATTCACCCCTCCACTTT
TRBJ1-1	many	.	TRBV10-3	CAAWTNTEAFF	TGTGCCGCCTGGACGAACACTGAAGCTTTCTTT
TRBJ2-3	.	.	TRBV6-1	CASSRRGYDDTQYF	TGTGCCAGCAGTCGTCGGGGTTATGACGATACGCAGTATTTT